Presented here are 27 T cell receptor beta chains from one specimen sequenced in a study of blood T cell repertoires in COVID-19. TCRdb's copy holds only in-frame clones and misses some; the assay was immunoSEQ multiplex PCR. Seen here are roughly 34,000 clones, 75% to 90% observed once, and the top ten hold about 9.5%. The material sequenced was peripheral blood. Every receptor here comes from an elderly man with active COVID-19.

V and J are TRBV5-1 and TRBJ2-3; no clear D. The CDR3 totals 14 residues. In germline, CDR1 is SGHRS, CDR2 YFSETQ. The V gene lost 3 bases and the J gene lost 1 base, with 9 bases spanning the gap. CDR3 sequence: CASSSTAGTDTQYF. The CDR3 DNA reads TGCGCCAGCAGCTCCACCGCGGGCACAGATACGCAGTATTTT. The full variable domain, rest sourced from reference TRBV5-1 and TRBJ2-3, is KAGVTQTPRYLIKTRGQQVTLSCSPISGHRSVSWYQQTPGQGLQFLFEYFSETQRNKGNFPGRFSGRQFSNSRSEMNVSTLELGDSALYLCASSSTAGTDTQYFGPGTRLTVL.

The V and J genes are TRBV5-1 and TRBJ1-4; TRBD1 matches at 9 bases. The CDR3 covers 13 residues. Germline V gene lookup returns CDR1 SGHRS and CDR2 YFSETQ. Unmatched junction bases numbered 3, after V lost 7 bases and J lost 5 bases. In DNA form, the CDR3 reads TGCGCCAGCGGGGACAGGGCGAATGAAAAACTGTTTTTT. This encodes CASGDRANEKLFF.

The gene calls are TRBV27 and TRBJ2-5; 7 bases map to TRBD1. The CDR3 totals 15 residues. The germline V gene encodes CDR1 MNHEY and CDR2 SMNVEV (reference sequence). The V and J ends lost 6 bases and 5 bases, in that order; junction bases with no gene match: 12. CDR3 DNA sequence: TGTGCCAGCAGCTTCCAGGCGGGCAGGGGGGAGACCCAGTACTTC. This sequence encodes CASSFQAGRGETQYF.

The V and J genes are TRBV7-9 and TRBJ1-4; D remains ambiguous. CDR1 is SEHNR, CDR2 FQNEAQ, per germline (reference sequence). Trimming shortened V by 4 bases and J by 5 bases, and 17 bases separated the two germline ends. There are 16 residues in the CDR3. CDR3 nucleotides: TGTGCCAGCAGCTCCGCCGTTTGGCTTCAAAATGAAAAACTGTTTTTT. Its protein is CASSSAVWLQNEKLFF.

The count of this clone is one. This sequence joins TRBV24-1 and TRBJ2-5; no clear D. The CDR3 runs 12 residues. Germline assignment: CDR1 KGHDR and CDR2 SFDVKD. The ends were cut back, 3 bases at V and 3 bases at J, with 4 bases in the middle. The CDR3 sequence: CATSDPKETQYF. Written as DNA, the CDR3 is TGTGCCACCAGTGATCCTAAAGAGACCCAGTACTTC.

CDR3 coding DNA: TGTGCCAGCAGTGAATGGGGACAGATGAACACTGAAGCTTTCTTT. Protein product: CASSEWGQMNTEAFF. The chain combines TRBV25-1 with TRBJ1-1; 7 positions agree with TRBD1. This CDR3 has 15 amino acids. From germline, CDR1 is MGHDK and CDR2 SYGVNS. V lost 1 base to trimming and J lost 0 bases; unmatched junction nucleotides: 2.

The rearrangement joins TRBV30 to TRBJ2-7; 7 bases are a match to TRBD1. The CDR3 runs to 14 residues. Germline loops: CDR1 GTSNPN, CDR2 SVGIG (reference sequence). Trimming at V came to 4 bases and at J to 2 bases, leaving 8 bases not matched to a gene. CDR3 bases: TGTGCCTGGACCTCCGGGACAGCGACCTACGAGCAGTACTTC. As protein: CAWTSGTATYEQYF.

The chain joins TRBV27 to TRBJ1-4; the D is unclear. V was trimmed by 0 bases and J by 8 bases, leaving 16 bases between them. Per the germline V gene, CDR1 is MNHEY and CDR2 is SMNVEV (reference sequence). This CDR3 comprises 16 residues. CDR3 sequence: CASSLSTAQREEKLFF. DNA of the CDR3: TGTGCCAGCAGTTTATCGACGGCCCAGAGGGAGGAAAAACTGTTTTTT.

J is TRBJ2-2 and V is TRBV29-1, with D perhaps TRBD2 (5 bases). This CDR3 region has 15 residues. Trimming pared 6 bases from V and 4 bases from J, leaving 18 bases between. Germline CDR1 reads SQVTM; CDR2 reads ANQGSEA. CDR3 bases: TGCAGCGTCACCTTCCCCGCAGGAGGCACCGGGGAGCTGTTTTTT. This gives the protein CSVTFPAGGTGELFF.

This chain connects TRBV11-3 to TRBJ2-3; 8 bases align to TRBD1. CDR1 is SGHNT, CDR2 YENEEA, per germline. The CDR3 length is 15 residues. Trimming cost V 0 bases and J 5 bases; bases outside gene matches: 4. In DNA form, the CDR3 reads TGTGCCAGCAGCTTAGAACCGGACAGGGAAGATACGCAGTATTTT. Residues: CASSLEPDREDTQYF.

The rearrangement links TRBV6-1 to TRBJ1-2; D call uncertain. Germline V lookup: CDR1 MNHNS, CDR2 SASEGT. Trimming cost V 0 bases and J 7 bases, with 12 bases left between them. The CDR3 loop spans 14 amino acids. This chain's CDR3 is CASSEAMTAGGYTF. The CDR3 DNA reads as TGTGCCAGCAGTGAAGCGATGACGGCGGGTGGCTACACCTTC.

V is TRBV19 and J is TRBJ2-2; D ambiguous. The CDR3 has 15 amino acids. V was cut by 0 bases and J by 5 bases, with 10 bases left in between. Looked up from germline, CDR1 is LNHDA and CDR2 is SQIVND (reference sequence). The chain's CDR3 is CASSIDLGVTGELFF. The CDR3 bases are TGTGCCAGTAGTATAGATCTAGGAGTAACCGGGGAGCTGTTTTTT.

The sample holds a few counts of this clone. The V gene is TRBV19, the J gene TRBJ2-7; a weak D match, TRBD1 (6 bases). V was clipped by 6 bases and J by 2 bases, with 14 bases between them. This CDR3 spans 14 amino acids. Germline lookup yields CDR1 LNHDA and CDR2 SQIVND (reference sequence). The CDR3 is CASSITGNAYEQYF. The CDR3 coding sequence is TGTGCCAGTAGCATAACAGGGAACGCCTACGAGCAGTACTTC.

This clone was detected only a few times. The chain joins TRBV28 to TRBJ1-1; no definite D call. V lost 3 bases, J lost 7 bases, and 9 bases lay in between. CDR3 length: 12 amino acids. Germline CDR1 reads MDHEN; CDR2 reads SYDVKM. In nucleotides, the CDR3 is TGTGCCAGCAGTTTCGGGGAGGGTGAAGCTTTCTTT. It codes for CASSFGEGEAFF.

The gene calls are TRBV6-6 and TRBJ2-7, with D perhaps TRBD1 (5 bases). V shed 0 bases and J shed 0 bases, with 9 bases lying between them. Germline V gene lookup returns CDR1 MNHNY and CDR2 SVGAGI (reference sequence). The CDR3 runs 15 residues. CDR3 in DNA: TGTGCCAGCAGTTACTCGGGGCAGGCCTCCTACGAGCAGTACTTC. Translation: CASSYSGQASYEQYF.

This clone was recorded once. The V and J genes are TRBV9 and TRBJ2-1; possibly TRBD2 for D (5 bases). CDR1 and CDR2 from the germline V gene are SGDLS and YYNGEE. V lost 0 bases and J lost 4, with 20 bases in between. This CDR3 spans 18 amino acids. The CDR3 loop reads CASSVATWSSGEYNEQFF. DNA of the CDR3: TGTGCCAGCAGCGTAGCTACCTGGAGCAGCGGAGAATACAATGAGCAGTTCTTC.

This chain links TRBV28 with TRBJ2-7; 7 bases are shared with TRBD1. The CDR3 has 15 residues. Germline V gives CDR1 MDHEN, CDR2 SYDVKM. V lost 3 bases, J lost 1 base, and 6 bases stayed unmatched. CDR3 coding DNA: TGTGCCAGCAGTTTTCGAGACAGGGTTTCCTACGAGCAGTACTTC. This translates into CASSFRDRVSYEQYF. The full variable domain, with the rest looked up from reference TRBV28 and TRBJ2-7, is DVKVTQSSRYLVKRTGEKVFLECVQDMDHENMFWYRQDPGLGLRLIYFSYDVKMKEKGDIPEGYSVSREKKERFSLILESASTNQTSMYLCASSFRDRVSYEQYFGPGTRLTVT.

This sequence joins TRBV5-3 and TRBJ2-5; 13 nucleotides align to TRBD2. TRBV5-3 is an open reading frame, and its role is uncertain. This CDR3 has 16 residues. V lost 4 bases to trimming and J lost 3 bases; unmatched junction nucleotides: 6. CDR3 loop: CARSGKGLAGEETQYF. As DNA, the CDR3 is TGTGCCAGAAGCGGTAAAGGACTAGCGGGGGAAGAGACCCAGTACTTC.

This clone is termed medium-sized. V gene TRBV5-5 combines with J gene TRBJ2-1; perhaps TRBD2 as D (5 bases). CDR3 size: 13 residues. Trimming pared 4 bases from V and 4 bases from J, leaving 9 bases between. Germline CDR1 and CDR2: SGHKS and YYEKEE (reference sequence). CDR3 nucleotides: TGTGCCAGCAGCCCGGACTTGTACAATGAGCAGTTCTTC. This gives the protein CASSPDLYNEQFF.

The chain couples TRBV5-4 to TRBJ1-3; a possible D gene is TRBD1 (5 bases). The CDR3 totals 16 residues. V lost 0 bases and J lost 2, with 12 bases in between. The germline V gene encodes CDR1 SGHNT and CDR2 YYREEE (reference sequence). CDR3 in DNA: TGTGCCAGCAGCTTGGATGTAAGGGGAACTGGAAACACCATATATTTT. As protein: CASSLDVRGTGNTIYF.

The chain is built from TRBV5-1 and TRBJ2-7, with D tentatively TRBD1 (5 bases). Trimming left V 0 bases short and J 7 bases short, with 14 bases between. This CDR3 is built from 14 residues. Germline CDR1 and CDR2: SGHRS and YFSETQ. CDR3: CASSLVVRGEEQYF. The CDR3 bases are TGCGCCAGCAGCTTGGTAGTAAGGGGTGAAGAGCAGTACTTC.

This CDR3 is CASSLRGLVVYEQYF. CDR3 DNA: TGTGCCAGCAGTTTAAGGGGACTAGTTGTCTACGAGCAGTACTTC. This chain joins TRBV27 and TRBJ2-7, with 8 bases lining up with TRBD2. V gave up 2 bases and J gave up 3 bases; unmatched junction bases: 6. The CDR3 loop spans 15 amino acids. The V gene's germline CDR1 is MNHEY and CDR2 SMNVEV (reference sequence).

DNA of the CDR3: TGTGCCAGTAGTATCGCGAGGGCAGGCAATGAGCAGTTCTTC. Amino acids: CASSIARAGNEQFF. V gene TRBV19 combines with J gene TRBJ2-1, with D possibly matching TRBD2 (5 bases). The CDR3 loop spans 14 amino acids. Germline V gene sequence: CDR1 LNHDA, CDR2 SQIVND (reference sequence). The germline V and J ends were trimmed by 3 bases and 6 bases, with 12 bases remaining between them.

V usage is TRBV6-5 and J usage is TRBJ2-5; the match to TRBD1 covers 9 bases. Losses at the gene ends were 8 bases for V and 1 base for J; bases not matched to a gene: 5. The germline gives CDR1 MNHEY, CDR2 SVGAGI. The CDR3 has 14 residues. In DNA, the CDR3 is TGTGCCAGCTTCATGGGACAGGGCCAAGAGACCCAGTACTTC. This translates into CASFMGQGQETQYF.

The chain employs TRBV27 and TRBJ2-2; D is uncertain. The V and J ends lost 2 bases and 2 bases respectively, with 9 bases between them. CDR3 length: 15 amino acids. Germline V gives CDR1 MNHEY, CDR2 SMNVEV (reference sequence). This CDR3 is CASSLGRSNTGELFF. CDR3 nucleotides: TGTGCCAGCAGTTTAGGCCGATCTAACACCGGGGAGCTGTTTTTT.

The chain is built from TRBV9 and TRBJ2-1, with TRBD2 matching over 8 bases. The trim removed 0 bases at V and 5 bases at J, leaving 4 bases unmatched. Germline V CDR1 and CDR2: SGDLS, YYNGEE. The CDR3 has 15 residues. CDR3 in amino acids: CASSVGLAGHNEQFF. The CDR3 DNA sequence: TGTGCCAGCAGCGTAGGGCTAGCGGGCCACAATGAGCAGTTCTTC. The variable domain in full, with the rest retrieved from reference TRBV9 and TRBJ2-1, is DSGVTQTPKHLITATGQRVTLRCSPRSGDLSVYWYQQSLDQGLQFLIQYYNGEERAKGNILERFSAQQFPDLHSELNLSSLELGDSALYFCASSVGLAGHNEQFFGPGTRLTVL.

The chain is built from TRBV12-3 or TRBV12-4 and TRBJ2-1; perhaps TRBD1 as D (5 bases). V gave up 6 bases and J gave up 8 bases, with 11 bases separating them. The CDR3 has 12 residues. The CDR3, as DNA: TGTGCCAGCAGCCCCAGGGCTTATGAGCAGTTCTTC. Translating it yields CASSPRAYEQFF.